In its sample, the clone carrying this T cell receptor beta chain was seen once. The sample belongs to a study of blood T cell repertoires in COVID-19. Study in general: PBMCs, B-cell-depleted T cells, or T cells were the source of the cDNA or gDNA that made up the material.

TCRdb keeps only in-frame clones here, not all; method: immunoSEQ multiplex PCR. Of some 200,000 clones in the sample, 65% to 90% were seen once. The cohort comprised adults aged about 18 to 100 years residing in approximately 25 US areas. Cohort allocation depended upon clinical history that participants reported. The recovered donors of Cohort 3 showed two negative PCRs, clearance, or symptom resolution. Per the germline V gene, CDR1 is SNHLY and CDR2 is FYNNEI. This CDR3 contains 15 residues. V was pared by 0 bases and J by 1 base, with 10 bases between. The origin of this receptor is a man in his forties who had recovered from COVID-19. The rearrangement joins TRBV2 to TRBJ2-7; maybe TRBD1 (6 bases). Material for sequencing was PBMCs or T cells enriched from blood (not recorded which). The CDR3 DNA follows: TGTGCCAGCAGTGAAGCGTTAGGACAGTCCTACGAGCAGTACTTC. Its protein product is CASSEALGQSYEQYF.